Sequencing of this T cell receptor (beta chain) was carried out in a study of shared T cell receptors in the human thymus. This CDR3 has 15 residues. CDR1 is SGHNT, CDR2 YYREEE, per germline (reference sequence). With 1 base clipped from V and 4 bases from J, the junction kept 1 base outside the gene matches. Sequenced by immunoSEQ multiplex PCR; TCRdb stores in-frame clones only, minus some. Here the sample spans just under 550,000 clones, about 80% being singletons. A further study also used this sample, focusing on human thymus T cells. From that report: Obtained as resections during corrective heart surgery, the thymus tissue was then studied. Thymic as well as blood repertoires seemed to favor certain V and J genes unevenly.

What was sequenced was thymocytes. The chain couples TRBV5-4 to TRBJ1-4, with 10 bases lining up with TRBD1. The sequence came from a boy less than two years old with a congenital heart defect. DNA of the CDR3: TGTGCCAGCAGCTTGCGGGACAGGGGTAATGAAAAACTGTTTTTT. The encoded protein is CASSLRDRGNEKLFF.